Reported below is one T cell receptor (beta chain). Its target is unknown. The data are from a study of blood T cells in healthy people across ages. It was with a sample-barcoded 5' primer and a J-beta primer mix that a second PCR of roughly 6 to 12 cycles was run. A template-switch adaptor that had 12 random nucleotides put a tag on each cDNA molecule. TCRdb re-called the 5' RACE reads with MiXCR, one entry per CDR3 protein. Found here are about 1.4 million distinct CDR3 sequences, approximately 59% of them singletons; the top ten hold over 6.5%. Study-wide findings and caveats: One million T cells yielded diversity estimates that were considered underestimates.

The CDR3 spans 12 residues. Germline loops: CDR1 MDHEN, CDR2 SYDVKM. J gave up 10 bases and V 6 bases, and 7 bases lay outside the gene matches. This receptor was identified in a man aged 18 to 29 in good health. The chain uses TRBV28 and TRBJ1-1, with 8 nucleotides matching TRBD1. The sequenced sample consisted of blood. The CDR3 DNA sequence: TGTGCCAGCAGCACCGACAGGGGAGGAGCTTTCTTT. Translation: CASSTDRGGAFF. Using reference TRBV28 and TRBJ1-1 for the parts outside the CDR3, the full variable domain is DVKVTQSSRYLVKRTGEKVFLECVQDMDHENMFWYRQDPGLGLRLIYFSYDVKMKEKGDIPEGYSVSREKKERFSLILESASTNQTSMYLCASSTDRGGAFFGQGTRLTVV.